This TCR beta chain originates from a study of blood T cell repertoires in COVID-19. The protocol was immunoSEQ multiplex PCR, while the TCRdb copy is restricted to in-frame clones and leaves out a portion. Among roughly 69,000 clones listed, roughly 76% were seen once. V gave up 3 bases and J gave up 7 bases, with 9 bases separating them. The germline gives CDR1 MNHEY, CDR2 SVGAGI. This CDR3 comprises 13 residues. The receptor comes from a human donor in a cohort sampled during active COVID-19. Sequencing was carried out using peripheral blood. The genes are TRBV6-5 and TRBJ2-2; D may be TRBD2 (6 bases). In DNA form, the CDR3 reads TGTGCCAGCAGTTATTGGGGGGACGGGGAGCTGTTTTTT. It encodes CASSYWGDGELFF.